The 17 T cell receptor beta chains below come from one sample, sequenced in a study of blood T cell repertoires in COVID-19. The repertoire was sequenced with immunoSEQ multiplex PCR; TCRdb's copy has only in-frame clones and lacks some. This sample has fewer than 120,000 clones, with 60% to 80% found just once. Material: peripheral blood. These TCRs come from a woman older than 75 with active or convalescent COVID-19.

The rearrangement joins TRBV11-2 to TRBJ1-1; possibly TRBD1 for D (5 bases). In germline, CDR1 is SGHAT, CDR2 FQNNGV. The ends were cut back, 5 bases at V and 1 base at J, with 11 bases in the middle. The CDR3 is made up of 14 amino acids. CDR3 DNA sequence: TGTGCCAGCAGCCCTAGGGGAAGGAACACTGAAGCTTTCTTT. As protein: CASSPRGRNTEAFF.

This chain connects TRBV4-2 to TRBJ2-5; a possible D gene is TRBD1 (6 bases). Germline CDR1 reads LGHNA; CDR2 reads YNFKEQ. V was trimmed by 1 base and J by 2 bases, leaving 8 bases between them. This CDR3 is 14 amino acids long. The CDR3 protein is CASSQVGAQETQYF. In nucleotides, the CDR3 is TGTGCCAGCAGCCAAGTGGGGGCTCAAGAGACCCAGTACTTC.

V and J are TRBV4-3 and TRBJ2-2, with 14 bases that match TRBD2. Germline assignment: CDR1 LGHNA and CDR2 YSLEER. Losses at the gene ends were 2 bases for V and 2 bases for J; bases not matched to a gene: 7. The CDR3 runs to 19 residues. In DNA, the CDR3 is TGCGCCAGCAGCCAACCCAAGACTAGCGGGAGGGCTAACACCGGGGAGCTGTTTTTT. It codes for CASSQPKTSGRANTGELFF.

The chain carries TRBV5-4 and TRBJ1-1; D gene uncertain. Germline CDR1 SGHNT, CDR2 YYREEE (reference sequence). This CDR3 has 13 residues. V was trimmed by 0 bases and J by 1 base, leaving 4 bases between them. The CDR3 reads CASSLDWNTEAFF. The CDR3 nucleotides read TGTGCCAGCAGCTTGGACTGGAACACTGAAGCTTTCTTT.

This clone was counted a single time. The V and J genes are TRBV2 and TRBJ1-1; possible D gene TRBD1, 5 bases. The CDR3 consists of 12 residues. Trimming shortened V by 6 bases and J by 1 base, and 6 bases separated the two germline ends. CDR1 SNHLY and CDR2 FYNNEI come from the germline V gene. This CDR3 is CASSGQNTEAFF. Written as DNA, the CDR3 is TGTGCCAGCAGCGGACAGAACACTGAAGCTTTCTTT.

This chain links TRBV27 with TRBJ2-2; D is uncertain. Germline lookup yields CDR1 MNHEY and CDR2 SMNVEV (reference sequence). The CDR3 runs 15 residues. The germline V and J ends were trimmed by 2 bases and 1 base, with 8 bases remaining between them. The CDR3 sequence: CASSLRLKNTGELFF. In nucleotides, the CDR3 is TGTGCCAGCAGTTTAAGACTTAAGAACACCGGGGAGCTGTTTTTT.

This clone has more than one count but fewer than ten. The rearrangement uses TRBV10-3 and TRBJ2-7; D might be TRBD1 (6 bases). V was trimmed by 4 bases and J by 3 bases, leaving 16 bases between them. This CDR3 contains 15 residues. The germline CDR1 and CDR2 sequences are ENHRY and SYGVKD. The CDR3 bases are TGTGCCATCAGTGGCTTGACAGGTGGAGACTACGAGCAGTACTTC. Its protein product is CAISGLTGGDYEQYF.

This chain connects TRBV6-5 to TRBJ1-1, with D uncertain. This CDR3 has 12 residues. Trimming cost V 3 bases and J 0 bases, with 2 bases left between them. Germline V gene data show CDR1 as MNHEY and CDR2 as SVGAGI. Here the CDR3 reads CASSYMNTEAFF. CDR3 DNA: TGTGCCAGCAGTTATATGAACACTGAAGCTTTCTTT.

The V and J genes are TRBV5-8 and TRBJ1-3; 8 bases match TRBD1. Losses at the gene ends were 4 bases for V and 5 bases for J; bases not matched to a gene: 11. The CDR3 sequence is 16 residues long. The germline gives CDR1 SGHTS, CDR2 YDEGEE. In nucleotides, the CDR3 is TGTGCCAGCAGCCGGGGCAGGGGGCGAGGAAGAAACACCATATATTTT. It yields the protein CASSRGRGRGRNTIYF.

The V and J genes are TRBV23-1 and TRBJ1-5, with 7 positions matching TRBD1. TRBV23-1 is assigned to the ORF class and has an uncertain function. This CDR3 comprises 13 residues. The DNA of the CDR3 is TGCGCGATATCCGGGTACAGGGGTCAGCCCCAGCATTTT. Protein sequence: CAISGYRGQPQHF.

This clone was observed a few times. The V and J genes are TRBV4-2 and TRBJ1-3, with D possibly matching TRBD1 (5 bases). V was clipped by 3 bases and J by 0 bases, with 15 bases between them. CDR1 and CDR2 (germline): LGHNA, YNFKEQ. The CDR3 spans 17 residues. CDR3 in amino acids: CASSQEGHIYSGNTIYF. The CDR3 nucleotides are TGTGCCAGCAGCCAGGAGGGGCATATATACTCTGGAAACACCATATATTTT.

The chain employs TRBV7-9 and TRBJ2-7; 11 bases align to TRBD1. The CDR3 is 16 residues long. The V segment lost 1 base and the J segment 7 bases; nucleotides outside the gene matches: 9. Germline CDR1 is SEHNR and CDR2 is FQNEAQ (reference sequence). CDR3: CASSLGRGQGAEEQYF. CDR3 bases: TGTGCCAGCAGCTTAGGACGTGGACAGGGGGCGGAAGAGCAGTACTTC.

The rearrangement joins TRBV11-2 to TRBJ2-7, with D perhaps matching TRBD1 (6 bases). The V and J ends lost 5 bases and 2 bases respectively, with 13 bases between them. The CDR3 length is 14 residues. Per germline, CDR1 SGHAT and CDR2 FQNNGV. The CDR3 spells CASSPAWTAYEQYF. The CDR3 coding sequence is TGTGCCAGCAGCCCCGCCTGGACAGCCTACGAGCAGTACTTC.

The CDR3 sequence: CAITGGTANNEQFF. The CDR3 nucleotides read TGTGCCATCACCGGCGGGACAGCCAACAATGAGCAGTTCTTC. This rearrangement joins TRBV10-3 to TRBJ2-1; possibly TRBD1 for D (7 bases). V was clipped by 7 bases and J by 5 bases, with 15 bases between them. The germline CDR1 and CDR2 sequences are ENHRY and SYGVKD. The CDR3 contains 14 residues.

The rearrangement links TRBV29-1 to TRBJ2-7, with a weak D call TRBD1 (6 bases). Trimming cost V 4 bases and J 7 bases, with 8 bases left between them. The CDR3 length is 10 residues. Germline CDR1 reads SQVTM; CDR2 reads ANQGSEA. CDR3: CSVVRGEQYF. CDR3 nucleotides: TGCAGCGTTGTCAGGGGTGAGCAGTACTTC.

V and J are TRBV7-9 and TRBJ1-2; 8 nucleotides align to TRBD1. V lost 1 base to trimming and J lost 10 bases; unmatched junction nucleotides: 2. CDR1 and CDR2 (germline): SEHNR, FQNEAQ (reference sequence). The CDR3 has 12 residues. This chain's CDR3 is CASSLDRGIYTF. CDR3 nucleotides: TGTGCCAGCAGCTTAGACAGGGGGATCTACACCTTC.

This clone came up a few times. This chain connects TRBV5-1 to TRBJ2-1, with D perhaps TRBD2 (5 bases). The CDR3 contains 13 residues. Trimming cost V 1 base and J 6 bases, with 8 bases left between them. Germline V gene data show CDR1 as SGHRS and CDR2 as YFSETQ. For the CDR3, the DNA is TGCGCCAGCAGCTTGCCTAGCAGCAATGAGCAGTTCTTC. This translates into CASSLPSSNEQFF.